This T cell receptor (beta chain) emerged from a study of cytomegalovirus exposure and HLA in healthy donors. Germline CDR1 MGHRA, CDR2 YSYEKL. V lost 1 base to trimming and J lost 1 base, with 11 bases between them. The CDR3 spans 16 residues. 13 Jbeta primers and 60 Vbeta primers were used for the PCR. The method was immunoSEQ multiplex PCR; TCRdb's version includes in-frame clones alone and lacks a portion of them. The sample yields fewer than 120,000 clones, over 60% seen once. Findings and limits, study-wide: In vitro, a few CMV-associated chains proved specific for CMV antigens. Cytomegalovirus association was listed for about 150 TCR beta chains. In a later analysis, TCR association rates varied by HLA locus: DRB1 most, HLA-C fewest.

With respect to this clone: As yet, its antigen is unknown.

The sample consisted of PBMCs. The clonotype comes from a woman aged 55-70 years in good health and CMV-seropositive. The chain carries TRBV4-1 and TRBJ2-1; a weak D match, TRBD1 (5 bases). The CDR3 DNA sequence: TGCGCCAGCAGCCAAGGGGTGGCAGGGTCCTACAATGAGCAGTTCTTC. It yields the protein CASSQGVAGSYNEQFF.